The present TCR beta chain was sequenced within a study of identical twins. Study outcomes and limitations: Models came in too low on out-of-frame TCR alpha sharing in monozygotic twins. Sequences that were out-of-frame, alpha and twin-shared displayed an excess of low generation probability. Twins showed weaker excess sharing in their beta out-of-frame sequences.

TCRdb analysed the 5' RACE reads with MiXCR anew, one entry per CDR3 protein. The sample carries fewer than 500,000 distinct CDR3 sequences, 13% to 15% recorded once. CDR3 length: 17 amino acids. Concerning this clonotype: Its antigen is unknown.

In addition, the sample was reused for a study of yellow fever vaccine responses in identical twins.

The J gene is TRBJ2-7, the V gene TRBV21-1; the table's D call TRBD1 went unverified against the DNA. TRBV21-1 counts as a pseudogene. Sequenced material: CD4+ T cells sorted from blood. The source is a woman aged 18-29 years in good health. The CDR3: CASSKDRGPRESYEQYF. DNA for the CDR3: TGTGCCAGCAGCAAAGATCGGGGTCCCAGGGAATCCTACGAGCAGTACTTC.